The T cell receptor beta chain under discussion was sequenced for a study of radiotherapy plus CTLA-4 blockade in lung cancer. On the study more broadly: In less than 20% of patients, objective responses were seen; 25% to 40% had disease control.

General study findings and limits: TCR clones of tumor origin grew in blood after radiotherapy plus ipilimumab. The best prediction of response reportedly came from early blood T cell clone dynamics, with interferon-beta.

Worth noting for this clone: Its cognate antigen is unknown.

Patients with chemo-refractory metastatic non-small-cell lung cancer received focal radiation plus CTLA-4 blockade with ipilimumab. Method: immunoSEQ multiplex PCR; TCRdb's copy keeps in-frame clones and lacks some. This sample has about 38,000 clones, with 70% to 85% found just once. Losses at the gene ends were 1 base for V and 1 base for J; bases not matched to a gene: 6. The CDR3 has 16 residues. CDR1 is SGHRS, CDR2 YFSETQ, per germline. Sequenced material: peripheral blood, taken from a patient treated with radiotherapy plus ipilimumab. J is TRBJ1-2 and V is TRBV5-1, with 8 bases fitting TRBD1. This TCR derives from a human donor with non-small cell lung cancer who had stable disease on radiotherapy plus ipilimumab. CDR3 nucleotides: TGCGCCAGCAGCTTGCAACCAGGGGGCGATAACTATGGCTACACCTTC. Translated, it gives CASSLQPGGDNYGYTF. The whole variable domain, remainder taken from reference TRBV5-1 and TRBJ1-2, is KAGVTQTPRYLIKTRGQQVTLSCSPISGHRSVSWYQQTPGQGLQFLFEYFSETQRNKGNFPGRFSGRQFSNSRSEMNVSTLELGDSALYLCASSLQPGGDNYGYTFGSGTRLTVV.